This entry lists 32 T cell receptor beta chains sequenced from one sample in a study of metastatic and nonmetastatic thyroid tumors. TCRdb redid the clone calls on the PCR reads using MiXCR. Of some 10,000 clones in the sample, more than 25% were seen once. Among the patients, none had received any treatment before thyroid surgery. Material: tumor tissue. These receptors all come from a female donor with papillary thyroid cancer or a benign thyroid nodule (not recorded which). Some clones in this sample may be carry-over from other donors' samples.

The chain recombines TRBV5-1 with TRBJ1-2; TRBD1 is a possible D gene (5 bases). The V and J ends lost 4 bases and 4 bases respectively, with 14 bases between them. Germline CDR1 and CDR2: SGHRS and YFSETQ. CDR3 length: 14 amino acids. CDR3 residues: CASSPHQGGYGYTF. The CDR3 DNA is TGCGCCAGCAGCCCACACCAGGGTGGCTATGGCTACACCTTC.

By share, this clone ranks as medium-sized (0.01 to 0.1%). The chain joins TRBV12-3 or TRBV12-4 to TRBJ1-2; no reliable D call. The CDR3 loop spans 13 amino acids. The V gene lost 0 bases and the J gene lost 8 bases, with 10 bases spanning the gap. The CDR3 nucleotides read TGTGCCAGCAGTTTAGCTGGTCCTTTAGGCTACACCTTC. Translating it yields CASSLAGPLGYTF.

This clone has a handful of counts. The chain joins TRBV6-1 to TRBJ2-1; D unclear. The CDR3 totals 12 residues. The V end was cut by 6 bases, the J end by 7 bases, with 10 bases between. Germline V gene sequence: CDR1 MNHNS, CDR2 SASEGT. The CDR3 nucleotides are TGTGCCAGCAGCGCTCTAGGGAATGAGCAGTTCTTC. As protein: CASSALGNEQFF.

This clone was detected ten times or more. The gene calls are TRBV5-6 and TRBJ2-2, with TRBD1 as a possible D gene (6 bases). The germline gives CDR1 SGHDT, CDR2 YYEEEE. The CDR3 totals 15 residues. The germline V and J ends were trimmed by 2 bases and 5 bases, with 13 bases remaining between them. The CDR3 DNA sequence: TGTGCCAGCAGCTTTTCCAGGGGCGGTACCGGGGAGCTGTTTTTT. Protein product: CASSFSRGGTGELFF.

This clone is medium-sized (0.01 to 0.1%). The chain couples TRBV11-3 to TRBJ2-3, with D perhaps TRBD2 (6 bases). Germline V gene data show CDR1 as SGHNT and CDR2 as YENEEA. V dropped 0 bases and J dropped 7 bases, with 11 bases sitting between them. This CDR3 comprises 14 residues. CDR3 bases: TGTGCCAGCAGCTTAGATACACTAGCTAATACGCAGTATTTT. It specifies CASSLDTLANTQYF.

The chain links TRBV27 to TRBJ2-7; the D is unclear. V was clipped by 8 bases and J by 3 bases, with 11 bases between them. CDR3 length: 12 residues. Germline CDR1 and CDR2: MNHEY and SMNVEV (reference sequence). The CDR3: CASRRAGYEQYF. CDR3 bases: TGTGCCAGCCGACGGGCCGGCTACGAGCAGTACTTC.

The gene calls are TRBV6-1 and TRBJ1-5, with D perhaps TRBD1 (5 bases). V dropped 4 bases and J dropped 3 bases, with 10 bases sitting between them. Germline V gene sequence: CDR1 MNHNS, CDR2 SASEGT. The CDR3 is made up of 14 amino acids. CDR3 DNA sequence: TGTGCCAGCAGTGGGGGACGGATCAATCAGCCCCAGCATTTT. This encodes CASSGGRINQPQHF.

By share, this clone counts as medium-sized. The chain uses TRBV7-9 and TRBJ2-7; D is unclear. CDR3 length equals 11 residues. Germline values: CDR1 SEHNR, CDR2 FQNEAQ (reference sequence). Trimming left V 5 bases short and J 3 bases short, with 5 bases between. CDR3 protein: CASSHDYEQYF. The CDR3 coding sequence is TGTGCCAGCAGCCACGACTACGAGCAGTACTTC.

The rearrangement uses TRBV5-1 and TRBJ2-2; tentatively, D is TRBD2 (6 bases). The CDR3 loop spans 14 amino acids. Germline V gene lookup returns CDR1 SGHRS and CDR2 YFSETQ. Trimming pared 2 bases from V and 3 bases from J, leaving 8 bases between. The CDR3 reads CASSFGDYTGELFF. The DNA for the CDR3 is TGCGCCAGCAGCTTCGGGGACTACACCGGGGAGCTGTTTTTT.

This clone appeared a few times. V and J are TRBV12-3 or TRBV12-4 and TRBJ2-1, with 7 bases fitting TRBD2. This CDR3 has 14 residues. Germline trimming cut 8 bases from V and 4 bases from J; bases unmatched to any gene: 8. CDR3 sequence: CASLGSGTYNEQFF. DNA of the CDR3: TGTGCCAGCTTAGGCAGCGGGACGTACAATGAGCAGTTCTTC.

The chain uses TRBV30 and TRBJ2-7; D is possibly TRBD1 or TRBD2 (5 bases each). This CDR3 contains 11 residues. V dropped 2 bases and J dropped 9 bases, with 11 bases sitting between them. CDR1 and CDR2 (germline): GTSNPN, SVGIG (reference sequence). For the CDR3, the DNA is TGTGCCTGGAGTAACGGGGCAGGGCAGTACTTC. This gives the protein CAWSNGAGQYF.

By share, this clone counts as medium-sized. The rearrangement uses TRBV24-1 and TRBJ2-2, with unresolved D. Germline V gene lookup returns CDR1 KGHDR and CDR2 SFDVKD. This CDR3 contains 13 residues. The ends were cut back, 3 bases at V and 4 bases at J, with 5 bases in the middle. The CDR3 protein is CATSDTATGELFF. CDR3 in DNA: TGTGCCACCAGTGATACAGCCACCGGGGAGCTGTTTTTT.

The chain is built from TRBV11-2 and TRBJ2-2, with D unclear. Trimming removed 3 bases at V and 2 bases at J, with 4 bases between. The CDR3 totals 13 residues. The germline V gene encodes CDR1 SGHAT and CDR2 FQNNGV. CDR3 in amino acids: CASSFSNTGELFF. The CDR3 DNA reads as TGTGCCAGCAGCTTTTCAAACACCGGGGAGCTGTTTTTT.

This clone was counted between two and nine times. The chain employs TRBV28 and TRBJ2-7; a possible D gene is TRBD2 (6 bases). Trimming shortened V by 2 bases and J by 3 bases, and 11 bases separated the two germline ends. The CDR3 loop spans 14 amino acids. In germline, CDR1 is MDHEN, CDR2 SYDVKM. CDR3 bases: TGTGCCAGCAGTTTACATGGGGGGAACTACGAGCAGTACTTC. Translated: CASSLHGGNYEQYF.

V gene TRBV6-5 combines with J gene TRBJ2-1, with D possibly being TRBD2 (5 bases). V gave up 0 bases and J gave up 7 bases, with 7 bases separating them. In germline, CDR1 is MNHEY, CDR2 SVGAGI. The length of the CDR3 is 13 residues. CDR3 coding DNA: TGTGCCAGCAGTTACTCGACTAATAATGAGCAGTTCTTC. This codes for CASSYSTNNEQFF.

The V gene is TRBV6-5, the J gene TRBJ2-2, with 7 nucleotides matching TRBD1. This CDR3 has 16 residues. The germline V gene has CDR1 MNHEY and CDR2 SVGAGI. The junction had 4 bases not matched to a gene; V was cut back by 0 bases and J by 3 bases. Here the CDR3 DNA reads TGTGCCAGCAGTTACTCGATCACAGGGGACACCGGGGAGCTGTTTTTT. Residues: CASSYSITGDTGELFF.

For the CDR3, the DNA is TGTGCCAGCAGCGTAGTGGGAGGGGGCACCTCCTACAATGAGCAGTTCTTC. Amino acids: CASSVVGGGTSYNEQFF. The J gene is TRBJ2-1, the V gene TRBV9, with D possibly called TRBD1 or TRBD2 (7 bases each). Trimming removed 0 bases at V and 0 bases at J, with 13 bases between. CDR3 length: 17 residues. Germline V gene lookup returns CDR1 SGDLS and CDR2 YYNGEE.

This chain joins TRBV20-1 and TRBJ2-7; D unclear. This CDR3 is built from 13 residues. Trimming cost V 3 bases and J 7 bases, with 16 bases left between them. Looked up from germline, CDR1 is DFQATT and CDR2 is SNEGSKA (reference sequence). CDR3 residues: CSASPGYMGEQYF. The DNA of the CDR3 is TGCAGTGCTAGTCCGGGCTATATGGGGGAGCAGTACTTC.

In the case of this clone: An end of the junction differs from the germline gene, which may be a read error. V is TRBV12-5 and J is TRBJ2-1; the match to TRBD2 covers 10 bases. Per the germline V gene, CDR1 is LGHNT and CDR2 is FRNRAP. This CDR3 has 15 residues. Here the CDR3 reads CSSGRDLNSYNEQFF. The CDR3, as DNA: TGTTCTAGCGGGAGAGACCTTAACTCCTACAATGAGCAGTTCTTC.

V and J are TRBV29-1 and TRBJ2-6; no clear D. There are 14 residues in the CDR3. Deletions cut 3 bases from V and 2 bases from J, with 8 bases between. CDR1 and CDR2 (germline): SQVTM, ANQGSEA. The CDR3 protein is CSVDVPPGANVLTF. In DNA form, the CDR3 reads TGCAGCGTTGATGTCCCGCCTGGGGCCAACGTCCTGACTTTC.

This clone qualifies as medium-sized (0.01 to 0.1%). This chain uses TRBV6-6 with TRBJ2-2; D uncertain. This CDR3 is 15 amino acids long. Germline V CDR1 and CDR2: MNHNY, SVGAGI (reference sequence). The V and J ends lost 2 bases and 7 bases respectively, with 14 bases between them. This CDR3 is CASSYNPGSLGELFF. CDR3 nucleotides: TGTGCCAGCAGTTACAACCCAGGATCGCTCGGGGAGCTGTTTTTT.

The DNA for the CDR3 is TGTGCCAGCAGTTCCCGGACAGCGGGAAACACCATATATTTT. Protein: CASSSRTAGNTIYF. This chain uses TRBV12-3 or TRBV12-4 with TRBJ1-3, with D possibly matching TRBD1 (6 bases). The CDR3 consists of 14 residues. Trimming stripped 4 bases from V and 4 bases from J, with 11 bases between.

This clone is medium-sized by share. The J gene is TRBJ1-1, the V gene TRBV19; 7 bases are a match to TRBD1. Germline CDR1 LNHDA, CDR2 SQIVND (reference sequence). The CDR3 is 16 residues long. V lost 6 bases and J lost 0; bases outside the gene matches: 10. DNA of the CDR3: TGTGCCAGTAGGCACACAGGGGTTATTTTGAACACTGAAGCTTTCTTT. Protein product: CASRHTGVILNTEAFF. Drawing the rest from reference TRBV19 and TRBJ1-1, the complete variable domain is DGGITQSPKYLFRKEGQNVTLSCEQNLNHDAMYWYRQDPGQGLRLIYYSQIVNDFQKGDIAEGYSVSREKKESFPLTVTSAQKNPTAFYLCASRHTGVILNTEAFFGQGTRLTVV.

The chain recombines TRBV24-1 with TRBJ2-7, with 8 positions matching TRBD2. CDR1 and CDR2 (germline): KGHDR, SFDVKD. The CDR3 length is 15 residues. V was clipped by 3 bases and J by 1 base; unmatched bases: 4. The CDR3 DNA reads TGTGCCACCAGTGATCGAGCGGGAGAGTCCTACGAGCAGTACTTC. Translation: CATSDRAGESYEQYF.

This clone appeared a few times. V is TRBV6-1 and J is TRBJ2-7; TRBD1 aligns across 8 bases. After removal of 8 bases from V and 2 bases from J, the junction contained 5 bases not matched to a gene. Germline CDR1 reads MNHNS; CDR2 reads SASEGT. This CDR3 comprises 13 residues. The CDR3 loop reads CASADRGAYEQYF. The CDR3 nucleotides are TGTGCCAGCGCAGACAGGGGAGCCTACGAGCAGTACTTC.

The chain carries TRBV5-4 and TRBJ1-3, with 8 nucleotides matching TRBD1. The J segment lost 3 bases and the V segment lost 4 bases, leaving 3 bases of the junction unmatched. Looked up from germline, CDR1 is SGHNT and CDR2 is YYREEE (reference sequence). The CDR3 length is 14 residues. The CDR3 DNA is TGTGCCAGCAGCCAAGGGACAGGTGGAAACACCATATATTTT. It is translated as CASSQGTGGNTIYF.

As DNA, the CDR3 is TGTGCCAGCAGTGAGGGACAGTTGAACACTGAAGCTTTCTTT. Translating it yields CASSEGQLNTEAFF. This chain links TRBV6-1 with TRBJ1-1, with TRBD1 identical over 7 bases. Looked up from germline, CDR1 is MNHNS and CDR2 is SASEGT. The CDR3 extends over 14 amino acids. V gave up 3 bases and J gave up 0 bases; unmatched junction bases: 1.

This clone has only one observation. This sequence joins TRBV12-3 or TRBV12-4 and TRBJ2-5, with D tentatively TRBD1 (6 bases). V was cut by 6 bases and J by 0 bases, with 14 bases left in between. The CDR3 sequence is 15 residues long. CDR3 sequence (DNA): TGTGCCAGCAGCCCCAGGGGCCGTGACCAAGAGACCCAGTACTTC. Its protein is CASSPRGRDQETQYF.

In this sample, this clone is medium-sized (0.01 to 0.1%). This rearrangement joins TRBV6-1 to TRBJ1-3; no firm D call. Germline CDR1 MNHNS, CDR2 SASEGT. V lost 6 bases and J 8 bases, leaving 11 bases between the germline ends. The CDR3 loop spans 12 amino acids. The CDR3 DNA reads as TGTGCCAGCAGCGCGGCCGGTGACACCATATATTTT. This sequence encodes CASSAAGDTIYF.

This chain uses TRBV27 with TRBJ1-6, with TRBD1 matching over 8 bases. Germline CDR1 and CDR2: MNHEY and SMNVEV (reference sequence). V lost 3 bases, J lost 14 bases, and 9 bases stayed unmatched. There are 14 residues in the CDR3. CDR3 amino acids: CASSFQGAPGSLHF. The CDR3 nucleotides are TGTGCCAGCAGTTTCCAGGGGGCCCCCGGGTCCCTCCACTTT.

This clone has a handful of counts. The chain recombines TRBV28 with TRBJ1-2, with 10 bases aligning to TRBD1. This CDR3 is built from 14 residues. Germline V gene data show CDR1 as MDHEN and CDR2 as SYDVKM. After removal of 7 bases from V and 4 bases from J, the junction contained 6 bases not matched to a gene. CDR3 coding DNA: TGTGCCAGCACCGGACAGGGGGAGGTCTATGGCTACACCTTC. The encoded protein is CASTGQGEVYGYTF.

V usage is TRBV20-1 and J usage is TRBJ1-6, with D tentatively TRBD1 (5 bases). The germline gives CDR1 DFQATT, CDR2 SNEGSKA (reference sequence). The CDR3 length is 14 residues. Between the trimmed V and J ends, which lost 0 bases and 16 bases, there was a span of 19 bases. CDR3 in amino acids: CSARDPTRGSPLHF. The CDR3 DNA reads as TGCAGTGCTAGAGACCCGACACGGGGCAGCCCTCTCCACTTT.